Presented here are 21 T cell receptor beta chains from one specimen sequenced in a study of CD8 T cells in ankylosing spondylitis. General study points: What appeared characteristic of ankylosing spondylitis blood was a TCR beta motif of seven to nine highly homologous variants.

TCRdb fed the 5' RACE reads into MiXCR, producing one record per CDR3 protein. The sample yields about 390,000 distinct CDR3 sequences, 20% to 25% seen once. For these TCRs, the target antigens are not known. The sample was blood, either unsorted or a sorted T cell fraction (not recorded which). The origin of the receptors is a male donor with ankylosing spondylitis.

This clonotype was observed a few times. The CDR3 loop is CSARGFSGTGSSYEQYF. The CDR3 bases are TGCAGTGCTAGAGGTTTCTCCGGGACAGGGAGTAGTTACGAGCAGTACTTC. The V call is TRBV20-1, the J call TRBJ2-7, with 9 nucleotides matching TRBD1. This CDR3 has 17 amino acids. With 1 base clipped from V and 4 bases from J, the junction kept 14 bases outside the gene matches. Germline CDR1 DFQATT, CDR2 SNEGSKA (reference sequence).

This clonotype turned up a few times. The chain is built from TRBV5-1 and TRBJ2-1; D may be TRBD2 (5 bases). From germline, CDR1 is SGHRS and CDR2 YFSETQ. CDR3 length: 15 residues. The ends were cut back, 2 bases at V and 2 bases at J, with 11 bases in the middle. CDR3 region: CASSLEIGTYNEQFF. Here the CDR3 DNA reads TGCGCCAGCAGCTTAGAGATCGGGACCTACAATGAGCAGTTCTTC.

The V call is TRBV18, the J call TRBJ2-2; D ambiguous. Trimming stripped 6 bases from V and 5 bases from J, with 13 bases between. The CDR3 has 14 amino acids. The V gene's germline CDR1 is KGHSH and CDR2 LQKENI. The CDR3 nucleotides are TGTGCCAGCTCCCGCCCTAGGAAGACCGGGGAGCTGTTTTTT. As protein: CASSRPRKTGELFF. The full variable domain, with the rest looked up from reference TRBV18 and TRBJ2-2, is NAGVMQNPRHLVRRRGQEARLRCSPMKGHSHVYWYRQLPEEGLKFMVYLQKENIIDESGMPKERFSAEFPKEGPSILRIQQVVRGDSAAYFCASSRPRKTGELFFGEGSRLTVL.

The V and J genes are TRBV12-5 and TRBJ2-2; D is ambiguous. Trimming shortened V by 9 bases and J by 6 bases, and 8 bases separated the two germline ends. CDR1 and CDR2 from the germline V gene are LGHNT and FRNRAP. CDR3 length equals 11 residues. CDR3 region: CASGRAGELFF. CDR3 DNA sequence: TGTGCTAGCGGCCGAGCCGGGGAGCTGTTTTTT.

This sequence joins TRBV6-1 and TRBJ1-1, with a tentative D call TRBD1 (6 bases). V dropped 8 bases and J dropped 4 bases, with 17 bases sitting between them. Germline V CDR1 and CDR2: MNHNS, SASEGT. The CDR3 is 14 residues long. For the CDR3, the DNA is TGTGCCAGCTGGGGAGGGGGGCTCAGCACTGAAGCTTTCTTT. Translation: CASWGGGLSTEAFF.

As concerns this clonotype: An end of the junction does not agree with germline; a read error may underlie this. The J gene is TRBJ2-7, the V gene TRBV29-1; D assignment may be TRBD1 or TRBD2 (5 bases each). Per germline, CDR1 SQVTM and CDR2 ANQGSEA. The CDR3 runs 13 residues. The CDR3 nucleotides are TGCAGCGTCCCCGGGATAGGGGCCTACGTGCAGTACTTC. Protein: CSVPGIGAYVQYF.

The chain joins TRBV11-2 to TRBJ1-3, with a possible D match to TRBD1 (5 bases). With 4 bases removed from V and 0 bases from J, the gap between germline ends came to 10 bases. Germline V CDR1 and CDR2: SGHAT, FQNNGV. This CDR3 comprises 15 residues. This CDR3 reads CASSWDGGSGNTIYF. DNA for the CDR3: TGTGCCAGCAGCTGGGACGGGGGCTCTGGAAACACCATATATTTT.

V is TRBV7-2 and J is TRBJ2-2; 10 bases match TRBD2. CDR1 is SGHTA, CDR2 FQGNSA, per germline. The junction had 9 bases not matched to a gene; V was cut back by 5 bases and J by 3 bases. This CDR3 has 17 residues. CDR3 nucleotides: TGTGCCAGCAGCGTAACCCGCCTAGCGGGAGACACCGGGGAGCTGTTTTTT. This gives the protein CASSVTRLAGDTGELFF.

This chain uses TRBV19 with TRBJ2-2; no firm D call. Germline CDR1 is LNHDA and CDR2 is SQIVND (reference sequence). The V end was cut by 3 bases, the J end by 3 bases, with 5 bases between. The CDR3 length is 13 residues. This CDR3 reads CASSMAHTGELFF. DNA for the CDR3: TGTGCCAGTAGTATGGCTCACACCGGGGAGCTGTTTTTT.

This clonotype was recorded a few times. The chain has TRBV28 and TRBJ2-6; D gene ambiguous. Germline-derived CDR1 and CDR2 are MDHEN and SYDVKM. V lost 5 bases and J 2 bases, leaving 16 bases between the germline ends. The CDR3 consists of 17 residues. Written as DNA, the CDR3 is TGTGCCAGCAGTCCACCTCCCTTCGGGCCTGGGGCCAACGTCCTGACTTTC. Translating gives CASSPPPFGPGANVLTF.

The chain is built from TRBV7-2 and TRBJ2-1, with D possibly being TRBD1 or TRBD2 (8 bases each). The V gene's germline CDR1 is SGHTA and CDR2 FQGNSA. Trimming removed 4 bases at V and 8 bases at J, with 24 bases between. CDR3 length: 17 amino acids. The CDR3 here is CASSSNRVVAGQDEQFF. Here the CDR3 DNA reads TGTGCCAGCAGCTCTAACAGGGTGGTAGCGGGACAGGATGAGCAGTTCTTC.

This clonotype was recorded a few times. This chain connects TRBV12-3 or TRBV12-4 to TRBJ1-5, with no clear D. The V and J ends lost 3 bases and 3 bases respectively, with 9 bases between them. This CDR3 is built from 14 residues. The CDR3 bases are TGTGCCAGCAGTTTTCGTCAGGACAATCAGCCCCAGCATTTT. It encodes CASSFRQDNQPQHF.

This clonotype has a handful of counts. The chain combines TRBV7-8 with TRBJ2-1; TRBD2 matches at 8 bases. Germline V gives CDR1 SGHVS, CDR2 FQNEAQ. Germline trimming cut 0 bases from V and 12 bases from J; bases unmatched to any gene: 7. The CDR3 loop spans 14 amino acids. The CDR3 sequence: CASSLATPGGTQFF. The CDR3 coding sequence is TGTGCCAGCAGCTTAGCCACACCGGGGGGGACGCAGTTCTTC. Complete variable domain (other parts from reference TRBV7-8 and TRBJ2-1): GAGVSQSPRYKVAKRGQDVALRCDPISGHVSLFWYQQALGQGPEFLTYFQNEAQLDKSGLPSDRFFAERPEGSVSTLKIQRTQQEDSAVYLCASSLATPGGTQFFGPGTRLTVL.

This clonotype has just a few counts. This chain joins TRBV20-1 and TRBJ2-7; TRBD2 aligns across 11 bases. J was trimmed by 7 bases and V by 5 bases; bases with no gene match: 16. The CDR3 length is 16 residues. CDR1 and CDR2 (germline): DFQATT, SNEGSKA (reference sequence). The CDR3 spells CSAALAGEWGYGEQYF. CDR3 DNA sequence: TGCAGTGCTGCACTAGCGGGAGAATGGGGTTACGGGGAGCAGTACTTC.

This clonotype was detected a few times. This chain joins TRBV6-2 or TRBV6-3 and TRBJ2-1; 9 bases map to TRBD2. The CDR3 sequence is 16 residues long. V trimming: 0 bases; J trimming: 5 bases; junction bases outside the gene matches: 5. Germline V gene lookup returns CDR1 MNHEY and CDR2 SVGEGT. The CDR3 region is CASSYSRSSGNNEQFF. The DNA for the CDR3 is TGTGCCAGCAGTTACTCGCGGTCTAGCGGGAACAATGAGCAGTTCTTC.

V and J are TRBV20-1 and TRBJ2-3; D might be TRBD1 (7 bases). This CDR3 has 14 amino acids. Germline assignment: CDR1 DFQATT and CDR2 SNEGSKA (reference sequence). Trimming stripped 7 bases from V and 1 base from J, with 15 bases between. CDR3 in amino acids: CSGRGPVGTDTQYF. In DNA, the CDR3 is TGCAGTGGGAGGGGGCCAGTTGGCACAGATACGCAGTATTTT.

The chain has TRBV20-1 and TRBJ2-5, with D maybe TRBD2 (6 bases). Trimming pared 5 bases from V and 1 base from J, leaving 11 bases between. CDR1 is DFQATT and CDR2 is SNEGSKA in the germline V gene (reference sequence). This CDR3 contains 13 residues. Written as DNA, the CDR3 is TGCAGTGCTCATCCAGCGGGCCAAGAGACCCAGTACTTC. It codes for CSAHPAGQETQYF.

The sample holds one count of this clonotype. The chain is built from TRBV7-3 and TRBJ2-2; 10 positions agree with TRBD2. The CDR3 extends over 17 amino acids. The J segment lost 2 bases and the V segment lost 5 bases, leaving 8 bases of the junction unmatched. The germline V gene encodes CDR1 SGHTA and CDR2 FQGTGA. The CDR3 nucleotides are TGTGCCAGCAGCGATAGCGGGAGGTCACGTAACACCGGGGAGCTGTTTTTT. Its translation is CASSDSGRSRNTGELFF.

V and J are TRBV11-2 and TRBJ2-1, with 7 bases aligning to TRBD2. The V gene's germline CDR1 is SGHAT and CDR2 FQNNGV. This CDR3 contains 15 residues. The trim removed 1 base at V and 6 bases at J, leaving 6 bases unmatched. The CDR3 region is CASSLVGPGGNEQFF. The CDR3 nucleotides read TGTGCCAGCAGCTTAGTGGGACCGGGGGGCAATGAGCAGTTCTTC. Drawing the rest from reference TRBV11-2 and TRBJ2-1, the complete variable domain is EAGVAQSPRYKIIEKRQSVAFWCNPISGHATLYWYQQILGQGPKLLIQFQNNGVVDDSQLPKDRFSAERLKGVDSTLKIQPAKLEDSAVYLCASSLVGPGGNEQFFGPGTRLTVL.

In this sample, this clonotype turned up a few times. The chain joins TRBV11-3 to TRBJ2-3, with 7 positions matching TRBD1. Germline V lookup: CDR1 SGHNT, CDR2 YENEEA. CDR3 size: 15 residues. Trimming cost V 3 bases and J 2 bases; bases outside gene matches: 5. Here the CDR3 DNA reads TGTGCCAGCAGCTTTGGGACAGAGATCACAGATACGCAGTATTTT. Its translation is CASSFGTEITDTQYF.

The chain combines TRBV3-1 with TRBJ2-1; D possibly corresponds to TRBD1 (5 bases). This CDR3 has 13 amino acids. Germline values: CDR1 LGHDT, CDR2 YNNKEL (reference sequence). Trimming cost V 0 bases and J 15 bases, with 15 bases left between them. CDR3 bases: TGTGCCAGCAGCCAAGATCCAAGGGGCAGTTGGTTCTTC. Encoded protein: CASSQDPRGSWFF.